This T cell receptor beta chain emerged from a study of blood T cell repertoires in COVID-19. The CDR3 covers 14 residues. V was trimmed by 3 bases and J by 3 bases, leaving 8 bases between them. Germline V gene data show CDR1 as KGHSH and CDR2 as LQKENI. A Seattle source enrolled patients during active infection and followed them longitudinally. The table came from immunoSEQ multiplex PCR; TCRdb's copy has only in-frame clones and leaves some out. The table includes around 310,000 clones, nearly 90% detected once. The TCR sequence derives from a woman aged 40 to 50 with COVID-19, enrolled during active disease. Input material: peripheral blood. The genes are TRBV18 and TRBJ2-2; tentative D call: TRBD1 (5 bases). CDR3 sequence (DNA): TGTGCCAGCTCACCGAGCAGGGACACCGGGGAGCTGTTTTTT. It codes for CASSPSRDTGELFF.